This T cell receptor (beta chain) was captured by sequencing in a study of CD8 T cells in Susac syndrome. This clonotype has only one observation. Reverse transcription of 0.5 to 1 ug RNA was performed with random hexamers. The CDR3 of TCR beta was amplified by immunoSEQ multiplex PCR across 54 Vbeta and 13 Jbeta. MiXCR, applied by TCRdb to the immunoSEQ multiplex PCR reads, yields one record per CDR3 protein. The repertoire holds some 160,000 distinct CDR3 sequences, with 90% to 95% as singletons. CD8+ and CD4+ T cells circulating in blood were sequenced for TCR beta. TEMRA cells were enriched by FACS, while CD8+ and CD4+ T cells were obtained through a negative isolation that was performed magnetically. The sequence came from a human donor with multiple sclerosis. The sequenced sample was CD8+ T cells from PBMCs.

CDR3 sequence reads: CASSQDRTGSVYSPLHF. Here the CDR3 DNA reads TGCGCCAGCAGCCAAGATCGCACAGGGTCGGTGTATTCACCCCTCCACTTT. The chain is built from TRBV4-1 and TRBJ1-6; a weak D match, TRBD1 (6 bases). Germline V lookup: CDR1 MGHRA, CDR2 YSYEKL. V shed 0 bases and J shed 8 bases, with 17 bases lying between them. The CDR3 is 17 amino acids.